This is a list of T cell receptor beta chains from one sample in a study of cytomegalovirus exposure and HLA in healthy donors. Method: immunoSEQ multiplex PCR; TCRdb's copy keeps in-frame clones and lacks some. In the table there are 140,000 to 150,000 clones, around 80% of which are singletons. The sample consisted of PBMCs. These receptors all come from a man aged 35 to 55 in good health and CMV-seronegative. Both conserved end residues are part of each CDR3. A D gene is named only where the DNA matches it firmly. Size is omitted from some rows. Given values are once, few, many or a class for expanded clones.

size | D | J | V | DNA | CDR3
few | - | TRBJ1-2 | TRBV7-9 | TGTGCCAGCAGCAGGACGGGAAACTATGGCTACACCTTC | CASSRTGNYGYTF
few | - | TRBJ2-2 | TRBV29-1 | TGCAGCGTTGAAGATCTGGGGAGGAACACCGGGGAGCTGTTTTTT | CSVEDLGRNTGELFF
once | - | TRBJ2-5 | TRBV27 | TGTGCCAGCAGTATCTTAGGGGGGGGAGAGACCCAGTACTTC | CASSILGGGETQYF
few | - | TRBJ2-2 | TRBV11-3 | TGTGCCAGCAGCTCGCGGGACGGGGAGCTGTTTTTT | CASSSRDGELFF
- | - | TRBJ2-3 | TRBV11-1 | TGTGCCAGCAGCTTAGTATCCGGGGGTGGAGATACGCAGTATTTT | CASSLVSGGGDTQYF
once | - | TRBJ2-4 | TRBV6-1 | TGTGCCAGCAGTGACGGGGACATTCAGTACTTC | CASSDGDIQYF
- | - | TRBJ1-4 | TRBV19 | TGTGCCAGTAGTATACAGGAAAAACTGTTTTTT | CASSIQEKLFF
- | TRBD1 | TRBJ2-1 | TRBV4-1 | TGCGCCAGCAGGGGACTGACCGGGACAGGGGATTATGTCAATGAGCAGTTCTTC | CASRGLTGTGDYVNEQFF
few | TRBD1 | TRBJ2-4 | TRBV4-1 | TGCGCCAGCAGCCAAGGGACAGGGCTCAACAGTCAGTACTTC | CASSQGTGLNSQYF
- | - | TRBJ2-7 | TRBV6-1 | TGTGCCAGCAGTGGATCAGGGTCCTACGAGCAGTACTTC | CASSGSGSYEQYF
- | - | TRBJ1-1 | TRBV4-3 | TGCGCCAGCAGCCAAGATCCAGAGGTAGGATGGAACACTGAAGCTTTCTTT | CASSQDPEVGWNTEAFF
- | - | TRBJ2-5 | TRBV4-1 | TGCGCCAGCAGCCAAGTGCGGTCAACCCAAGAGACCCAGTACTTC | CASSQVRSTQETQYF
- | TRBD1 | TRBJ1-6 | TRBV10-2 | TGCGCCAGCAGTGAGTCGACAGGGGTCTTCAATTCACCCCTCCACTTT | CASSESTGVFNSPLHF
- | - | TRBJ2-7 | TRBV28 | TGTGCCAGCAGTGAGGGGGAAGCCTACGAGCAGTACTTC | CASSEGEAYEQYF
- | - | TRBJ2-2 | TRBV6-5 | TGTGCCAGCAGCCACCCACCGGGGTCCGGGGAGCTGTTTTTT | CASSHPPGSGELFF
- | - | TRBJ2-3 | TRBV19 | TGTGCCAGTACCGTGACGGACACCTCAGATACGCAGTATTTT | CASTVTDTSDTQYF
once | TRBD2 | TRBJ2-1 | TRBV2 | TGTGCCAGCAGTCTAGCGGGAGGGGCCTACAATGAGCAGTTCTTC | CASSLAGGAYNEQFF
- | - | TRBJ2-6 | TRBV5-8 | TGTGCCAGCAGCTTGCCAGGGATTAATTCTGGGGCCAACGTCCTGACTTTC | CASSLPGINSGANVLTF